This TCR beta chain was found in a study of beta chain features in type 1 diabetes. Points from the study as a whole: Amplification by PCR could prefer shorter templates, with the same effect in patients and controls. Type 1 diabetes patients showed a moderate but significant shortening of TCRB CDR3s in all four CD4+ subsets. Lower insertion and higher deletion counts appeared at VDJ junctions in type 1 diabetes patients.

Sequencing targeted expressed TCRB transcripts, as all isolated RNA had been reverse transcribed. Using immunoSEQ multiplex PCR, the repertoire was profiled, and TCRdb retains in-frame clones only, with some absent. The sample has some 410,000 clones, approximately 10% seen once; the top ten hold approximately 0.05%. This CDR3 spans 14 amino acids. This clone was found a few times. The antigen remains undetermined. This receptor was identified in a young woman in good health. V gene TRBV21-1 combines with J gene TRBJ2-7. TRBV21-1 corresponds to a pseudogene. The source material was naive CD4+ T cells from blood. The DNA for the CDR3 is TGTGCCAGCAGCAAAGCCTCCCTTAGTGACGAGCAGTACGTC. This sequence encodes CASSKASLSDEQYV.